Listed below are T cell receptor beta chains from one sample, sequenced in a study of Graves' ophthalmopathy and Graves' hyperthyroidism. TCRdb reprocessed the multiplex PCR reads with MiXCR, giving one entry per CDR3 protein. The data show hundreds of thousands of distinct CDR3 sequences, 22% seen once. The sequencing sample was made of peripheral blood. These receptors all stem from a woman aged 18 to 35 with stable Graves' hyperthyroidism. Some clones in this sample may be carry-over from other donors' samples. The CDR3 runs from the conserved cysteine through the conserved F or W. The D gene is left open where the match is weak. Some rows have no size entry. The others give once, few or many, or a class for an expanded clone.

V: TRBV11-2; D: -; J: TRBJ2-2; size: -; DNA: TGTGCCAGCACCCCCCGGACCTACACCGGGGAGCTGTTTTTT; CDR3: CASTPRTYTGELFF
V: TRBV12-3/TRBV12-4; D: TRBD1; J: TRBJ1-2; size: many; DNA: TGTGCCAGCAGTAGCGGGACAGGATCTCCCTATGGCTACACCTTC; CDR3: CASSSGTGSPYGYTF
V: TRBV4-1; D: -; J: TRBJ1-1; size: -; DNA: TGCGCCAGCAGCCCTGAAGGCTACGGGGCTGAAGCTTTCTTT; CDR3: CASSPEGYGAEAFF
V: TRBV5-1; D: -; J: TRBJ2-5; size: many; DNA: TGCGCCAGCAGCTTGGCCCGGGGAGGCGGTAAAGAGACCCAGTACTTC; CDR3: CASSLARGGGKETQYF
V: TRBV6-1; D: TRBD1; J: TRBJ1-1; size: many; DNA: TGTGCCAGCACCACCTCGGGACAGATGAACACTGAAGCTTTCTTT; CDR3: CASTTSGQMNTEAFF
V: TRBV29-1; D: TRBD1; J: TRBJ1-3; size: many; DNA: TGCAGCTGCTTGGGGACAGGAGGTGGAAACACCATATATTTT; CDR3: CSCLGTGGGNTIYF
V: TRBV25-1; D: -; J: TRBJ1-3; size: many; DNA: TGTGCCGGCAGTGACCAGGGAGGAATTGGAAACACCATATATTTT; CDR3: CAGSDQGGIGNTIYF
V: TRBV6-2/TRBV6-3; D: -; J: TRBJ1-2; size: many; DNA: TGTGCCAGCCAAAACAGCATTCCTAATGGCTACACCTTC; CDR3: CASQNSIPNGYTF
V: TRBV6-5; D: -; J: TRBJ1-3; size: -; DNA: TGTGCCAGCAGTTACTCGGGAGGGATAGGAAACACCATATATTTT; CDR3: CASSYSGGIGNTIYF
V: TRBV7-2; D: -; J: TRBJ1-1; size: many; DNA: TGTGCCAGCAGCAGCCGATCGAACACTGAAGCTTTCTTT; CDR3: CASSSRSNTEAFF
V: TRBV28; D: TRBD1; J: TRBJ1-6; size: -; DNA: TGTGCCAGCAGTTTATATCGACAGGGTCGGGATTCACCCCTCCACTTT; CDR3: CASSLYRQGRDSPLHF
V: TRBV6-1; D: -; J: TRBJ1-5; size: many; DNA: TGTGCCAGCAGTGAAACAGCTAGCAATCAGCCCCAGCATTTT; CDR3: CASSETASNQPQHF
V: TRBV30; D: -; J: TRBJ2-4; size: many; DNA: TGTGCCTGGAGGGCCATGGGGAACATTCAGTACTTC; CDR3: CAWRAMGNIQYF
V: TRBV27; D: TRBD2; J: TRBJ2-7; size: many; DNA: TGTGCCAGCAGTTTAATGACTAGCGGGGGCCCTAAATTCTACGAGCAGTACTTC; CDR3: CASSLMTSGGPKFYEQYF
V: TRBV6-2/TRBV6-3; D: -; J: TRBJ1-1; size: -; DNA: TGTGCCAGCAGTTACGGGCAGCTAGGCACTGAAGCTTTCTTT; CDR3: CASSYGQLGTEAFF
V: TRBV12-3/TRBV12-4; D: TRBD1; J: TRBJ1-5; size: many; DNA: TGTGCCAGCAGAACAGGGGGCGCAGGCCAGCCCCAGCATTTT; CDR3: CASRTGGAGQPQHF
V: TRBV5-1; D: -; J: TRBJ2-5; size: many; DNA: TGCGCCAGCAGCCTAATCCCAGGGTACCAAGAGACCCAGTACTTC; CDR3: CASSLIPGYQETQYF
V: TRBV14; D: -; J: TRBJ2-5; size: many; DNA: TGTGCCAGCAGCCCCCGACCGGGACACGGCCAAGAGACCCAGTACTTC; CDR3: CASSPRPGHGQETQYF
V: TRBV19; D: TRBD1; J: TRBJ2-7; size: -; DNA: TGTGCCAGTAGTATGCCCAGGGGGCCCTACGAGCAGTACTTC; CDR3: CASSMPRGPYEQYF
V: TRBV12-3/TRBV12-4; D: TRBD2; J: TRBJ2-6; size: few; DNA: TGTGCCACCCGGGGGGGCCCCTCTGGGGCCAACGTCCTGACTTTC; CDR3: CATRGGPSGANVLTF
V: TRBV4-1; D: -; J: TRBJ1-5; size: many; DNA: TGCGCCAGCAGCCAAGCGTTAGTCGTCAATCAGCCCCAGCATTTT; CDR3: CASSQALVVNQPQHF
V: TRBV7-6; D: -; J: TRBJ1-1; size: -; DNA: TGTGCCAGCAGCTTAGGGGGACGGTACACTGAAGCTTTCTTT; CDR3: CASSLGGRYTEAFF
V: TRBV12-3/TRBV12-4; D: -; J: TRBJ2-7; size: -; DNA: TGTGCCAGCGCCGGGGTTATCTCCTACGAGCAGTACTTC; CDR3: CASAGVISYEQYF
V: TRBV11-2; D: -; J: TRBJ2-3; size: -; DNA: TGTGCCAGCAGCTTAATAAGGGCAGATACGCAGTATTTT; CDR3: CASSLIRADTQYF
V: TRBV20-1; D: -; J: TRBJ2-7; size: many; DNA: TGCAGTGCAGTCCGGGGAGGGGGACATAGCTACGAGCAGTACTTC; CDR3: CSAVRGGGHSYEQYF
V: TRBV28; D: TRBD1; J: TRBJ2-7; size: -; DNA: TGTGCCAGCAGTTTTTCGCGGGACAGGGGTTACGAGCAGTACTTC; CDR3: CASSFSRDRGYEQYF
V: TRBV6-5; D: TRBD1; J: TRBJ2-6; size: many; DNA: TGTGCCAGCAGTTACCGCACAGGGGGCTTTGGGGCCAACGTCCTGACTTTC; CDR3: CASSYRTGGFGANVLTF
V: TRBV7-2; D: TRBD1; J: TRBJ1-1; size: -; DNA: TGTGCCAGCAGATTCCAGGGGGCCGCTGAAGCTTTCTTT; CDR3: CASRFQGAAEAFF
V: TRBV28; D: -; J: TRBJ2-2; size: many; DNA: TGTGCCAGCAATTCCCTATCGAGTTTTGAAGCCGGGGAGCTGTTTTTT; CDR3: CASNSLSSFEAGELFF
V: TRBV28; D: -; J: TRBJ1-2; size: -; DNA: TGTGCCAGCAGTTTAAGGCGTGGCTACACCTTC; CDR3: CASSLRRGYTF
V: TRBV6-2/TRBV6-3; D: -; J: TRBJ2-2; size: many; DNA: TGTGCCAGCACCTTTAGCGGAGCGAACACCGGGGAGCTGTTTTTT; CDR3: CASTFSGANTGELFF
V: TRBV29-1; D: TRBD1; J: TRBJ2-5; size: many; DNA: TGCAGTTGCCGGGACAGGGGGCTGGGAGAGACCCAGTACTTC; CDR3: CSCRDRGLGETQYF
V: TRBV12-3/TRBV12-4; D: TRBD1; J: TRBJ2-7; size: many; DNA: TGTGCCAGCAGTTTCCCCGGACAGGGGCTCTACGAGCAGTACTTC; CDR3: CASSFPGQGLYEQYF
V: TRBV28; D: -; J: TRBJ2-7; size: many; DNA: TGTGCCAGCAGTCCCATGTCAAAGGCCTACGAGCAGTACTTC; CDR3: CASSPMSKAYEQYF